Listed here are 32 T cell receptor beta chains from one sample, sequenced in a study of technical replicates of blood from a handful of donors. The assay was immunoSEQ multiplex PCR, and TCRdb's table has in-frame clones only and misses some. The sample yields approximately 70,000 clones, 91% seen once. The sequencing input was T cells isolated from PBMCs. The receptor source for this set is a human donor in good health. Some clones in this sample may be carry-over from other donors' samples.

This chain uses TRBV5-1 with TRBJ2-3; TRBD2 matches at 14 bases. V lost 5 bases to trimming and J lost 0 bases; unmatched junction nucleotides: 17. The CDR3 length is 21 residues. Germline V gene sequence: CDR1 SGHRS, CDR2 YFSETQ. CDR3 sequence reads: CASSTVPGLAGVTRSTDTQYF. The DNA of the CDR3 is TGCGCCAGCAGTACGGTACCGGGACTAGCGGGAGTTACTCGTAGCACAGATACGCAGTATTTT.

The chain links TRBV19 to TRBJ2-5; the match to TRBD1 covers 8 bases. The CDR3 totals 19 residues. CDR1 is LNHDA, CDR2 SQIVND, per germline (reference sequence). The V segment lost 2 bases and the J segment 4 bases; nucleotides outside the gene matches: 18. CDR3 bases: TGTGCCAGTAGTATAAAGTTTTGGGGGGACAGGTGGGATGGAGAGACCCAGTACTTC. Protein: CASSIKFWGDRWDGETQYF.

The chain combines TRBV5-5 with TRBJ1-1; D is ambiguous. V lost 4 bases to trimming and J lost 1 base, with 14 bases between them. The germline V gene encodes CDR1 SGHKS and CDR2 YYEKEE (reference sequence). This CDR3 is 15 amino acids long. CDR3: CASSGGLGPNTEAFF. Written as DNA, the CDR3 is TGTGCCAGCAGCGGAGGATTAGGTCCGAACACTGAAGCTTTCTTT.

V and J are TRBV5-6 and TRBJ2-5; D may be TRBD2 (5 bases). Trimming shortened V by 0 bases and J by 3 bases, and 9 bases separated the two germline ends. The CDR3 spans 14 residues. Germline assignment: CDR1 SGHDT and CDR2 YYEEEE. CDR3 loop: CASSLVAREETQYF. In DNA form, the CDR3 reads TGTGCCAGCAGCTTGGTAGCGAGGGAAGAGACCCAGTACTTC.

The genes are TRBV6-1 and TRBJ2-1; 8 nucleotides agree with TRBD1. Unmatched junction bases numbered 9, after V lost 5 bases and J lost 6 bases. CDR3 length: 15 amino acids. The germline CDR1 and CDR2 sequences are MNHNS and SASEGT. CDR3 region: CASSQDREAVNEQFF. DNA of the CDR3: TGTGCCAGCAGTCAGGACAGGGAGGCGGTCAATGAGCAGTTCTTC.

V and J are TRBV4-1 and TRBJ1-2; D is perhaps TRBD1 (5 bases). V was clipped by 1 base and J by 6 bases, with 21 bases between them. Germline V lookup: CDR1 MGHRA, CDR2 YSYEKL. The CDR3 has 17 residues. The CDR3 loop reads CASSQVGGLEVGNGYTF. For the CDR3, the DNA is TGCGCCAGCAGCCAAGTCGGGGGACTCGAGGTGGGTAATGGCTACACCTTC.

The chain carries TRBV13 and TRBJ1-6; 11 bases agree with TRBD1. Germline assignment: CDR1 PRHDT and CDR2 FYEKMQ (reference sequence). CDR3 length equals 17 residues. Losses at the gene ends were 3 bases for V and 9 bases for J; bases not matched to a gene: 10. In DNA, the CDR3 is TGTGCCAGCAGCTTGGGACAGGGGGTTATTTGGCGTTCACCCCTCCACTTT. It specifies CASSLGQGVIWRSPLHF.

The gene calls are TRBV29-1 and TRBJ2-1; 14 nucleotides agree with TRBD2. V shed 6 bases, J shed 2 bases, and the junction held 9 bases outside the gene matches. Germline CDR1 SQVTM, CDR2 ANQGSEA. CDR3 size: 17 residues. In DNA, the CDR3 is TGCAGCGTGGAGGGACTAGCGGGAGAGGAACCCTACAATGAGCAGTTCTTC. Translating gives CSVEGLAGEEPYNEQFF.

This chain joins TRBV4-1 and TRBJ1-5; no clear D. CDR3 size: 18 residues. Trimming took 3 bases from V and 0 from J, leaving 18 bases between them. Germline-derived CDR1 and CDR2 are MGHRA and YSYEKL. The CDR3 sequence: CASSHSRPGTLSNQPQHF. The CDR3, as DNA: TGCGCCAGCAGCCATTCACGACCAGGAACCCTTAGCAATCAGCCCCAGCATTTT.

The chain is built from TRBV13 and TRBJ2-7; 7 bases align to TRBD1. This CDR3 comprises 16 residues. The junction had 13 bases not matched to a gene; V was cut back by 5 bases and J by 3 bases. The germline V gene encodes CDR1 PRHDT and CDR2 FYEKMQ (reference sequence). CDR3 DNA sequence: TGTGCCAGCAGCATCTCTACAGGGGTTGAAGACTACGAGCAGTACTTC. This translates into CASSISTGVEDYEQYF.

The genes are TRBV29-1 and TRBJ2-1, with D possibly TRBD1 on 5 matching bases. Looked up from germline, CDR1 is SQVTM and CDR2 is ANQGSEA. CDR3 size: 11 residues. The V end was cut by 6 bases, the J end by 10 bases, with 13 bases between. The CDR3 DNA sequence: TGCAGCGTCCAATCACAGGTGGAGCAGTTCTTC. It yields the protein CSVQSQVEQFF.

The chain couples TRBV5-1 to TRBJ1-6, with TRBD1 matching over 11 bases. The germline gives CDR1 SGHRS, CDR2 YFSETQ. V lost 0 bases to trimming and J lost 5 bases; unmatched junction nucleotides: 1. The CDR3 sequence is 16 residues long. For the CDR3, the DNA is TGCGCCAGCAGCTTGGGGACAGGGGGCAATAATTCACCCCTCCACTTT. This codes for CASSLGTGGNNSPLHF.

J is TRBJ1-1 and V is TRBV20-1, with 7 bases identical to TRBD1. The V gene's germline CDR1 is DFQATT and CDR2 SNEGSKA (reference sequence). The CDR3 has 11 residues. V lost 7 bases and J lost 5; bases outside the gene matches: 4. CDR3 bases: TGCAGTGGACAGGGTAGTACTGAAGCTTTCTTT. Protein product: CSGQGSTEAFF.

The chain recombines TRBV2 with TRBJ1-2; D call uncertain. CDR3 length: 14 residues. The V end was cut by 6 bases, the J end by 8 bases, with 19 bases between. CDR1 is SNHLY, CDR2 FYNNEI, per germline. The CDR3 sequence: CASSYKRTPGGYTF. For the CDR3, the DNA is TGTGCCAGCAGCTACAAACGGACCCCGGGGGGCTACACCTTC.

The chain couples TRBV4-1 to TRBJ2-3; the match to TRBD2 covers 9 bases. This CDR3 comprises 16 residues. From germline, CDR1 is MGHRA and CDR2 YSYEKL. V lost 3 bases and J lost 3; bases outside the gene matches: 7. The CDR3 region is CASSQVSGGLTDTQYF. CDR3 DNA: TGCGCCAGCAGCCAGGTTAGCGGGGGTTTGACAGATACGCAGTATTTT.

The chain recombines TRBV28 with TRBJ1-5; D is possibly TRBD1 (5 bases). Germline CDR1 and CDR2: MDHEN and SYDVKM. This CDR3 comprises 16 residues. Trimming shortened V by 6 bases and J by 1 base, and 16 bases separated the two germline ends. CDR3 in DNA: TGTGCCAGCAGCATCAGACAGTATAGGAGCAATCAGCCCCAGCATTTT. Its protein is CASSIRQYRSNQPQHF.

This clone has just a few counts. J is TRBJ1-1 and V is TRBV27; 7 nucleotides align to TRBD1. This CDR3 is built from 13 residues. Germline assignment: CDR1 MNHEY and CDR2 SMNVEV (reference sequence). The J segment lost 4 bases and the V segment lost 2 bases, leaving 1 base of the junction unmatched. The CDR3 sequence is CASSLAGGTEAFF. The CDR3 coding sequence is TGTGCCAGCAGTTTAGCAGGGGGCACTGAAGCTTTCTTT.

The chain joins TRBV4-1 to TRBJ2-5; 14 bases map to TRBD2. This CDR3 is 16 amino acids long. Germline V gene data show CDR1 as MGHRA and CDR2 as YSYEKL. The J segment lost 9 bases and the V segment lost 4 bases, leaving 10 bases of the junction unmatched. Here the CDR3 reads CASSPGLAGAGGAQYF. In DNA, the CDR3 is TGCGCCAGCAGCCCGGGACTAGCGGGGGCCGGGGGGGCCCAGTACTTC.

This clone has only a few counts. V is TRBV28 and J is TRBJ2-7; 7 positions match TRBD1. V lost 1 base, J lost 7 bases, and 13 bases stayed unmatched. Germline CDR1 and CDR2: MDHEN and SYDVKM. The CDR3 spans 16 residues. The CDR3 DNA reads TGTGCCAGCAGTTTATACGATGCAAGGGGGCCGGGGGAGCAGTACTTC. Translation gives CASSLYDARGPGEQYF.

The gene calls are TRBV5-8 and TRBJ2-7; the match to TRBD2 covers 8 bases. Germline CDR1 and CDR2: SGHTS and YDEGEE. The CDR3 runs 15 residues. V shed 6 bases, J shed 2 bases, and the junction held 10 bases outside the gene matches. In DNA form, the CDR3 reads TGTGCCAGCACCAGCCTGCGGGGGGTTACCTACGAGCAGTACTTC. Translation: CASTSLRGVTYEQYF.

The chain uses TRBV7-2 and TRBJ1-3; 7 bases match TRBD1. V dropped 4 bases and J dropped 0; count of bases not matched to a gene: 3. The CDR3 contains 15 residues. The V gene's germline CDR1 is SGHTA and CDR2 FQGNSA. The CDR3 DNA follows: TGTGCCAGCAGCTCACAGGGGTACTCTGGAAACACCATATATTTT. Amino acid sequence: CASSSQGYSGNTIYF.

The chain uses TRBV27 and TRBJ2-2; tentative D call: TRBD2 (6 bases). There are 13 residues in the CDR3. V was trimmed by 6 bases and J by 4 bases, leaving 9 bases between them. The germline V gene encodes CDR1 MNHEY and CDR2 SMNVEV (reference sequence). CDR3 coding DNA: TGTGCCAGCAGCGGGGGACCCACCGGGGAGCTGTTTTTT. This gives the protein CASSGGPTGELFF.

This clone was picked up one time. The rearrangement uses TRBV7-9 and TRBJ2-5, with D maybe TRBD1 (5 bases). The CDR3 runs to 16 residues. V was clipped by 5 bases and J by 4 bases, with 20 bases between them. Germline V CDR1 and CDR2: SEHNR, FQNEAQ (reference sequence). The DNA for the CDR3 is TGTGCCAGCAGCCAACAGGACAACCCCATCAGAGAGACCCAGTACTTC. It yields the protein CASSQQDNPIRETQYF. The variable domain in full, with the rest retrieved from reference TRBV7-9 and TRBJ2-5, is DTGVSQNPRHKITKRGQNVTFRCDPISEHNRLYWYRQTLGQGPEFLTYFQNEAQLEKSRLLSDRFSAERPKGSFSTLEIQRTEQGDSAMYLCASSQQDNPIRETQYFGPGTRLLVL.

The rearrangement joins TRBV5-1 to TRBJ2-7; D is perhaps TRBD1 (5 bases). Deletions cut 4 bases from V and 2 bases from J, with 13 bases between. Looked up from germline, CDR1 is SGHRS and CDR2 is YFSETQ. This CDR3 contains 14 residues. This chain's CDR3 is CASSTDREAYEQYF. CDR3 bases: TGCGCCAGCAGCACTGACAGAGAAGCCTACGAGCAGTACTTC.

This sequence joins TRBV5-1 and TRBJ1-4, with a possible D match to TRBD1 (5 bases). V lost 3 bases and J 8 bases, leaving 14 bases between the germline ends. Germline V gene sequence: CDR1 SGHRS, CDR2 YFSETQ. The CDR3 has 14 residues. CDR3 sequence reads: CASSYGGDGEKLFF. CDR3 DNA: TGCGCCAGCAGCTATGGAGGGGACGGGGAAAAACTGTTTTTT.

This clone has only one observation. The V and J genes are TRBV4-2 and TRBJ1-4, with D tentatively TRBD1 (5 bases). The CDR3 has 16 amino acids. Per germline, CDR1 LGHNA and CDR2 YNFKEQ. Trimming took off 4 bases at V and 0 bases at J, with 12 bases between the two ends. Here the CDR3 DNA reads TGTGCCAGCAGCCTGACAGCTCCTGCAACTAATGAAAAACTGTTTTTT. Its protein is CASSLTAPATNEKLFF.

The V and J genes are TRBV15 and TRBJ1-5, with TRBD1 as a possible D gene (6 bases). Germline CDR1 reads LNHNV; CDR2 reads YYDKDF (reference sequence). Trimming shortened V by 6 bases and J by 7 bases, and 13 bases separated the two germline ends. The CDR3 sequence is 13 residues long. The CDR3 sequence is CATSNRVAQPQHF. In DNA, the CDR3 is TGTGCCACCAGTAACAGGGTGGCCCAGCCCCAGCATTTT.

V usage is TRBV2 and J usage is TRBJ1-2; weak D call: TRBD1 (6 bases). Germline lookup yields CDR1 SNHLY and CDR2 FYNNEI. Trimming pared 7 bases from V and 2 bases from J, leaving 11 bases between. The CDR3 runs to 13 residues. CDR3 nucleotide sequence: TGTGCCAGCACTCTGACAGGAAACTATGGCTACACCTTC. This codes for CASTLTGNYGYTF.

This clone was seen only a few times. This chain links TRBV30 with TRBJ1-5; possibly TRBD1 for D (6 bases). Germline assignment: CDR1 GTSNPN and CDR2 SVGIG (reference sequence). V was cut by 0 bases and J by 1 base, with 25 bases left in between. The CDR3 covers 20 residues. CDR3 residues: CAWSVSLFGGPRSSNQPQHF. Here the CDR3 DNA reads TGTGCCTGGAGTGTATCTCTCTTCGGGGGGCCCCGATCGAGCAATCAGCCCCAGCATTTT.

The CDR3: CASSLFLAGGSPYEQYF. The CDR3 DNA follows: TGTGCCAGCAGCCTCTTTTTAGCGGGAGGGAGTCCTTACGAGCAGTACTTC. V is TRBV4-2 and J is TRBJ2-7; 11 nucleotides match TRBD2. Germline-derived CDR1 and CDR2 are LGHNA and YNFKEQ. The J segment lost 4 bases and the V segment lost 4 bases, leaving 12 bases of the junction unmatched. This CDR3 is 17 amino acids long.

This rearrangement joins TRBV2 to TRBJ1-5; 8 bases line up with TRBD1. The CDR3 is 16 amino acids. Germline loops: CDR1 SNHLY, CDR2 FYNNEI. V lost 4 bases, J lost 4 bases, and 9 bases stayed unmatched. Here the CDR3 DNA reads TGTGCCAGCAGTGCGAGGACAGGGAGCCCTAATCAGCCCCAGCATTTT. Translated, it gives CASSARTGSPNQPQHF.

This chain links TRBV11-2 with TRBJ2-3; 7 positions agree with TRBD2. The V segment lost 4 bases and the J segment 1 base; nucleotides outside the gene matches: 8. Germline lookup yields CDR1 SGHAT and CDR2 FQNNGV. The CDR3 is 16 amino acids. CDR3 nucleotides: TGTGCCAGCAGCTGGATGGGAGGGAGCCGCACAGATACGCAGTATTTT. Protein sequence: CASSWMGGSRTDTQYF.